The 2 T cell receptor beta chains reported below all come from one sample, sequenced in a study of shared clonotypes between healthy human individuals. Sequenced by immunoSEQ multiplex PCR; TCRdb stores in-frame clones only, minus some. The sample has 950,000 to 1,300,000 clones; about 75% are singletons. The specimen sequenced was memory CD4+ T cells sorted from blood. Subset defined: CD45RA-negative fraction. The receptors derive from a man between 18 and 29 years old in good health.

This clone was observed a handful of times. The CDR3 protein is CASSPTATNTGELFF. The CDR3 DNA reads TGTGCCAGCAGCCCGACGGCGACGAACACCGGGGAGCTGTTTTTT. V gene TRBV9 combines with J gene TRBJ2-2, with D hard to call. The germline gives CDR1 SGDLS, CDR2 YYNGEE. This CDR3 comprises 15 residues. The ends were cut back, 4 bases at V and 0 bases at J, with 10 bases in the middle.

The chain is built from TRBV6-1 and TRBJ2-1; 8 nucleotides match TRBD1. CDR3 length equals 14 residues. In germline, CDR1 is MNHNS, CDR2 SASEGT. J gave up 11 bases and V 2 bases, and 8 bases lay outside the gene matches. CDR3 DNA sequence: TGTGCCAGCAGTGAAACGGACAGGGAAGTTAAGCAGTTCTTC. It is translated as CASSETDREVKQFF.